This TCR beta chain stems from a study of blood T cells in healthy people across ages. This CDR3 region has 15 residues. The V segment lost 5 bases and the J segment 1 base; nucleotides outside the gene matches: 6. Germline CDR1 and CDR2: MDHEN and SYDVKM. This clonotype was picked up many times. Alongside a J-beta primer mix, a sample-barcoded 5' primer served in a second PCR lasting about 7 to 11 cycles. Every cDNA molecule carried a tag from a template-switch adaptor bearing 12 random nucleotides. TCRdb re-derived calls from the 5' RACE reads in MiXCR, one entry per CDR3 protein. The sample lists hundreds of thousands of distinct CDR3 sequences; 45% to 60% were seen once.

The sequence was collected from a woman of 80 years or more in good health. The specimen sequenced was blood. The chain employs TRBV28 and TRBJ2-7, with 9 nucleotides matching TRBD1. The CDR3 protein is CASSPQGAGSYEQYF. CDR3 nucleotides: TGTGCCAGCAGTCCACAGGGGGCAGGGTCCTACGAGCAGTACTTC.